This T cell receptor beta chain is from a study of glioma-infiltrating T cells. About this clonotype itself: The antigen remains undetermined. At one boundary the junction diverges from the germline segment, which might be a read error.

The iRepertoire nested amplicon-rescue multiplex PCR amplified TCR alpha and beta CDR3s from RNA. For one-step reverse transcription and amplification, about 90-450 ng of tissue mRNA or PBMC total RNA was used. MiXCR, run by TCRdb on the multiplex PCR reads, gives a single entry per CDR3 protein. The sample has roughly 100,000 distinct CDR3 sequences, 35% to 45% seen once; the top ten hold 30% to 40%. This CDR3 is built from 15 residues. Germline values: CDR1 MNHEY, CDR2 SVGAGI. Whole-study results and caveats: Only very few CDR3 sequences appeared in both tissue and blood. Tissue-blood divergence was below expectation in non-neoplastic patients, above in gliomas.

This rearrangement joins TRBV6-5 to TRBJ1-1; no firm D call. This receptor was taken from a human donor with low-grade glioma or glioblastoma, undergoing nonglioma brain surgery, or in good health (not recorded which). Material for sequencing was glioma tissue, nonneoplastic brain tissue, or PBMCs (not recorded which). The CDR3 region is CASSYSGQLNTVAFF. DNA for the CDR3: TGTGCCAGCAGTTACTCCGGGCAGTTGAACACTGTAGCTTTCTTT.